This T cell receptor beta chain is from a study of blood T cells in healthy people across ages. The study, taken as a whole, reports: As naive T cell percentage varied, TCR beta diversity correlated strongly with it. Older age coincided with a roughly linear decline in TCR beta diversity per million T cells.

Germline V gene lookup returns CDR1 SGDLS and CDR2 YYNGEE. This CDR3 contains 16 residues. J gave up 6 bases and V 0 bases, and 8 bases lay outside the gene matches. Primers used in a second PCR of roughly 6 to 12 cycles were a sample-barcoded 5' primer and a J-beta primer mix. Each cDNA molecule received a tag from a template-switch adaptor that had 12 random nucleotides. TCRdb re-called the 5' RACE reads through MiXCR, storing one row per CDR3 protein. The sample shows 800,000 or so distinct CDR3 sequences, 35% to 50% of them seen only once. Regarding this clonotype: What it binds is not known.

The rearrangement links TRBV9 to TRBJ2-1, with 8 bases aligning to TRBD1. The sample taken for sequencing was blood. This receptor was taken from a man aged 80 or over in good health. The CDR3 DNA is TGTGCCAGCAGCGTAGGGGCTAGGACAGGGTCCAATGAGCAGTTCTTC. It encodes CASSVGARTGSNEQFF. Complete variable domain (other parts from reference TRBV9 and TRBJ2-1): DSGVTQTPKHLITATGQRVTLRCSPRSGDLSVYWYQQSLDQGLQFLIQYYNGEERAKGNILERFSAQQFPDLHSELNLSSLELGDSALYFCASSVGARTGSNEQFFGPGTRLTVL.